These 13 T cell receptor beta chains were all obtained from the same sample, sequenced in a study of PD-L1 blockade in urothelial cancer. TCRdb keeps only in-frame clones here, not all; method: immunoSEQ multiplex PCR. The sample includes 40,000 to 45,000 clones, about four fifths of them seen just once. The input for sequencing was PBMCs, taken around atezolizumab (anti-PD-L1) treatment. These receptors were taken from a man aged 65 to 85 with urothelial cancer.

In this sample, this clone turned up once. The chain couples TRBV13 to TRBJ1-2; maybe TRBD1 (6 bases). CDR1 PRHDT and CDR2 FYEKMQ come from the germline V gene (reference sequence). This CDR3 comprises 14 residues. V lost 4 bases and J 2 bases, leaving 11 bases between the germline ends. In nucleotides, the CDR3 is TGTGCCAGCAGCTCCTCAACAGGGAACTATGGCTACACCTTC. Residues: CASSSSTGNYGYTF.

This chain connects TRBV15 to TRBJ2-1, with D possibly TRBD2 on 6 matching bases. The germline gives CDR1 LNHNV, CDR2 YYDKDF (reference sequence). This CDR3 has 13 residues. V lost 0 bases and J 15 bases, leaving 15 bases between the germline ends. The chain's CDR3 is CATSRERGMRMFF. The CDR3, as DNA: TGTGCCACCAGCAGAGAACGGGGGATGAGGATGTTCTTC.

The genes are TRBV19 and TRBJ1-2, with TRBD1 matching over 9 bases. Per the germline V gene, CDR1 is LNHDA and CDR2 is SQIVND (reference sequence). The CDR3 is made up of 17 amino acids. V dropped 5 bases and J dropped 0; count of bases not matched to a gene: 10. The CDR3 here is CASSQPGQGLANYGYTF. The CDR3 region has the DNA TGTGCCAGTAGTCAACCGGGACAGGGCCTAGCTAACTATGGCTACACCTTC.

The chain combines TRBV7-9 with TRBJ1-1; TRBD1 agrees at 10 bases. The V and J ends lost 6 bases and 4 bases, in that order; junction bases with no gene match: 2. The CDR3 runs to 13 residues. Germline CDR1 reads SEHNR; CDR2 reads FQNEAQ (reference sequence). The CDR3 region has the DNA TGTGCCAGCAGGGGACAGGGGAGCACTGAAGCTTTCTTT. It yields the protein CASRGQGSTEAFF. The whole variable domain, remainder taken from reference TRBV7-9 and TRBJ1-1, is DTGVSQNPRHKITKRGQNVTFRCDPISEHNRLYWYRQTLGQGPEFLTYFQNEAQLEKSRLLSDRFSAERPKGSFSTLEIQRTEQGDSAMYLCASRGQGSTEAFFGQGTRLTVV.

The chain employs TRBV9 and TRBJ2-7; D is ambiguous. The germline gives CDR1 SGDLS, CDR2 YYNGEE. The CDR3 has 14 residues. V lost 0 bases and J 2 bases, leaving 9 bases between the germline ends. For the CDR3, the DNA is TGTGCCAGCAGCGTAGAGGCGGAGCCCTACGAGCAGTACTTC. Encoded protein: CASSVEAEPYEQYF.

The chain uses TRBV5-4 and TRBJ2-1; 10 bases map to TRBD2. The trim removed 3 bases at V and 6 bases at J, leaving 6 bases unmatched. This CDR3 has 15 amino acids. Germline V CDR1 and CDR2: SGHNT, YYREEE (reference sequence). Here the CDR3 reads CASSSPSGRGNEQFF. CDR3 in DNA: TGTGCCAGCAGCTCACCTAGCGGGAGAGGCAATGAGCAGTTCTTC.

This chain links TRBV7-2 with TRBJ2-2, with 8 nucleotides matching TRBD1. J lost 3 bases, V lost 10 bases, and 10 bases had no gene match. Germline V gene lookup returns CDR1 SGHTA and CDR2 FQGNSA. This CDR3 contains 15 residues. The CDR3 sequence: CAISGGARDTGELFF. The DNA of the CDR3 is TGTGCCATATCAGGGGGCGCGAGGGACACCGGGGAGCTGTTTTTT. The variable domain in full, completed from reference TRBV7-2 and TRBJ2-2, reads GAGVSQSPSNKVTEKGKDVELRCDPISGHTALYWYRQSLGQGLEFLIYFQGNSAPDKSGLPSDRFSAERTGGSVSTLTIQRTQQEDSAVYLCAISGGARDTGELFFGEGSRLTVL.

This clone was counted once. The CDR3 is CASSLKGRGNTEAFF. The CDR3 DNA reads TGTGCCAGCAGCTTAAAGGGCAGGGGAAACACTGAAGCTTTCTTT. The chain combines TRBV7-2 with TRBJ1-1; D may be TRBD1 (6 bases). V was trimmed by 2 bases and J by 2 bases, leaving 12 bases between them. The CDR3 runs 15 residues. From germline, CDR1 is SGHTA and CDR2 FQGNSA.

This clone was seen a single time. This chain connects TRBV6-1 to TRBJ1-2; TRBD1 is a possible D gene (6 bases). From germline, CDR1 is MNHNS and CDR2 SASEGT. The germline V and J ends were trimmed by 0 bases and 4 bases, with 12 bases remaining between them. This CDR3 comprises 15 residues. CDR3 coding DNA: TGTGCCAGCAGTGAAGCGGGGGCTGTTGCCTATGGCTACACCTTC. Translated, it gives CASSEAGAVAYGYTF.

V is TRBV5-1 and J is TRBJ1-6; tentatively, D is TRBD1 (5 bases). V dropped 4 bases and J dropped 0 bases, with 8 bases sitting between them. CDR1 and CDR2 from the germline V gene are SGHRS and YFSETQ. This CDR3 region has 15 residues. CDR3 coding DNA: TGCGCCAGCAGCCGTGACAGCTCCTATAATTCACCCCTCCACTTT. The encoded protein is CASSRDSSYNSPLHF.

A single count supports this clone. The chain recombines TRBV2 with TRBJ2-3; TRBD1 agrees at 7 bases. The CDR3 has 16 residues. Germline V lookup: CDR1 SNHLY, CDR2 FYNNEI. The J segment lost 4 bases and the V segment lost 5 bases, leaving 12 bases of the junction unmatched. CDR3 in amino acids: CASSKTGAMGADTQYF. For the CDR3, the DNA is TGTGCCAGCAGTAAAACAGGGGCCATGGGGGCAGATACGCAGTATTTT.

This clone has more than one count but fewer than ten. The gene calls are TRBV4-1 and TRBJ2-1; 8 nucleotides match TRBD2. The CDR3 has 16 amino acids. Trimming cost V 4 bases and J 6 bases; bases outside gene matches: 11. Germline CDR1 reads MGHRA; CDR2 reads YSYEKL. Here the CDR3 reads CASSPAGTRAGNEQFF. CDR3 coding DNA: TGCGCCAGCAGCCCCGCCGGGACTAGGGCGGGCAATGAGCAGTTCTTC.

The chain combines TRBV7-9 with TRBJ2-1; D is perhaps TRBD1 (7 bases). V lost 5 bases, J lost 7 bases, and 18 bases lay in between. Germline CDR1 and CDR2: SEHNR and FQNEAQ (reference sequence). The CDR3 covers 15 residues. The CDR3 sequence: CASSQGWAGGNEQFF. The CDR3 coding sequence is TGTGCCAGCAGCCAGGGATGGGCAGGGGGGAATGAGCAGTTCTTC.